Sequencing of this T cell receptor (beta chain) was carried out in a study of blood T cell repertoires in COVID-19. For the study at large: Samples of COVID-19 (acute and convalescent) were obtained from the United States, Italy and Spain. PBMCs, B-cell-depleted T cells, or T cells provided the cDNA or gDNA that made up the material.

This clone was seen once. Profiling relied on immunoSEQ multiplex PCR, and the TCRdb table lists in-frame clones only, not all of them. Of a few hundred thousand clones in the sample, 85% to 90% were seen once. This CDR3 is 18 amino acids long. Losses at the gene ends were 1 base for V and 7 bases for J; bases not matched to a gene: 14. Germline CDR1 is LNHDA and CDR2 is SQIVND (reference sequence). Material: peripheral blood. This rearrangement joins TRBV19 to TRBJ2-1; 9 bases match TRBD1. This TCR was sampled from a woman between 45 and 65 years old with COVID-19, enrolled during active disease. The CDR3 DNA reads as TGTGCCAGTAGTATAGTCCCGGGACAGGGACGGCTACGGAATGAGCAGTTCTTC. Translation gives CASSIVPGQGRLRNEQFF. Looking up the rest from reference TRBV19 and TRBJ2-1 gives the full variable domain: DGGITQSPKYLFRKEGQNVTLSCEQNLNHDAMYWYRQDPGQGLRLIYYSQIVNDFQKGDIAEGYSVSREKKESFPLTVTSAQKNPTAFYLCASSIVPGQGRLRNEQFFGPGTRLTVL.